This TCR beta chain was recovered during a study of cytomegalovirus exposure and HLA in healthy donors. CDR1 SGHNT and CDR2 YYREEE come from the germline V gene (reference sequence). V lost 3 bases, J lost 4 bases, and 4 bases stayed unmatched. The CDR3 runs 16 residues. Study-wide points: For most TCR sequences rarity was the rule, although some public TCRs occurred in many donors. The HLA-A and HLA-B alleles of most subjects were reportedly predicted accurately from TCR beta sequences. Researchers reported from a later analysis that most CMV-associated TCR beta chains appeared HLA-restricted. TRBV6-2, TRBV6-3 and some other V segments were excluded as indistinguishable.

PCR primers comprised 60 Vbeta and 13 Jbeta primers. Measured with immunoSEQ multiplex PCR; TCRdb has only the in-frame clones, and not every one. The data hold 75,000 to 95,000 clones, with just under 70% observed a single time. Only a few counts were recorded for this clone. Its antigen is not known. The source is a man aged 50 to 60 in good health and CMV-seronegative. The V gene is TRBV5-4, the J gene TRBJ2-5, with 15 nucleotides matching TRBD2. Sequencing input: PBMCs. CDR3 coding DNA: TGTGCCAGCAGCTCAGGACTAGCGGGAGGGTCAGAGACCCAGTACTTC. It translates to CASSSGLAGGSETQYF. The full variable domain, in which reference TRBV5-4 and TRBJ2-5 provide the parts outside the CDR3, is ETGVTQSPTHLIKTRGQQVTLRCSSQSGHNTVSWYQQALGQGPQFIFQYYREEENGRGNFPPRFSGLQFPNYSSELNVNALELDDSALYLCASSSGLAGGSETQYFGPGTRLLVL.